What follows is one T cell receptor beta chain and its context. As to treatment: randomized to nivolumab then ipilimumab (arm A) or the reverse (arm B). DNA-damaging chemotherapy had not been given to any patient beforehand. PBMC sorting kept live CD3+CD8+ cells without CD19 or CD56. These data belong to a study of sequential checkpoint blockade in melanoma. As for the study in general: After both sequences, patients received maintenance nivolumab.

Germline CDR1 is MDHEN and CDR2 is SYDVKM. V was pared by 2 bases and J by 5 bases, with 12 bases between. The CDR3 covers 15 residues. Clones were sequenced by immunoSEQ multiplex PCR, and TCRdb holds only the in-frame ones, with some missing. Of 35,000 to 45,000 clones listed, just under 85% are singletons. The chain uses TRBV28 and TRBJ2-2, with a tentative D call TRBD2 (5 bases). This sequence was found in a human donor with melanoma. The specimen was CD8+ T cells sorted from blood (inferred from file names), collected from a patient given nivolumab and ipilimumab in sequence. The CDR3 coding sequence is TGTGCCAGCAGTTTAGACGGAGGCGGGACCGGGGAGCTGTTTTTT. Its translation is CASSLDGGGTGELFF.